This is a list of T cell receptor beta chains from one sample in a study of blood T cell repertoires in COVID-19. Libraries were prepared by immunoSEQ multiplex PCR; TCRdb keeps only in-frame clonotypes and omits some of them. The sample shows hundreds of thousands of clones, approximately 91% of them seen only once. Specimen: peripheral blood. The receptors come from a woman between 45 and 60 years old with COVID-19, enrolled during active disease. CDR3s include the opening cysteine and the closing phenylalanine or tryptophan. D genes are given only for firm matches. Size tells how often a clone was seen (once, few, many) or the class of an expanded clone, and some rows leave it out.

J: TRBJ1-2; length: 15; V: TRBV6-5; size: -; D: TRBD1; CDR3: CATSAGDRGLGGYTF; DNA: TGTGCCACCTCCGCGGGGGACAGGGGGCTAGGTGGCTACACCTTC
J: TRBJ2-1; length: 14; V: TRBV5-6; size: -; D: TRBD1; CDR3: CASRSYRGRNEQFF; DNA: TGTGCCAGCAGGTCTTACAGGGGGAGGAATGAGCAGTTCTTC
J: TRBJ1-2; length: 13; V: TRBV12-3/TRBV12-4; size: -; D: -; CDR3: CASSPILTYGYTF; DNA: TGTGCCAGCAGCCCTATATTAACCTATGGCTACACCTTC
J: TRBJ1-5; length: 13; V: TRBV30; size: once; D: -; CDR3: CAWSYYESQPQHF; DNA: TGTGCCTGGAGTTATTATGAGAGTCAGCCCCAGCATTTT
J: TRBJ1-1; length: 15; V: TRBV4-1; size: -; D: -; CDR3: CASSQGRGMNTEAFF; DNA: TGCGCCAGCAGCCAAGGAAGAGGGATGAACACTGAAGCTTTCTTT
J: TRBJ1-1; length: 13; V: TRBV28; size: once; D: -; CDR3: CASPVRWNTEAFF; DNA: TGTGCCAGCCCGGTAAGATGGAACACTGAAGCTTTCTTT
J: TRBJ2-7; length: 10; V: TRBV7-2; size: -; D: -; CDR3: CASGDNEQYF; DNA: TGTGCCAGCGGGGACAACGAGCAGTACTTC
J: TRBJ1-2; length: 14; V: TRBV2; size: -; D: -; CDR3: CASSVQGTTYGYTF; DNA: TGTGCCAGCAGTGTCCAGGGAACTACCTATGGCTACACCTTC
J: TRBJ1-4; length: 14; V: TRBV6-6; size: few; D: TRBD1; CDR3: CASRRDSLNEKLFF; DNA: TGTGCCAGCAGAAGGGACAGCCTTAATGAAAAACTGTTTTTT
J: TRBJ2-7; length: 12; V: TRBV13; size: -; D: -; CDR3: CASSPLGIEQYF; DNA: TGTGCCAGCAGCCCCCTGGGCATCGAGCAGTACTTC
J: TRBJ1-2; length: 14; V: TRBV6-5; size: -; D: -; CDR3: CASSPGVTNYGYTF; DNA: TGTGCCAGCAGCCCCGGGGTTACTAACTATGGCTACACCTTC
J: TRBJ2-3; length: 16; V: TRBV24-1; size: -; D: TRBD1; CDR3: CATSDETGKSTDTQYF; DNA: TGTGCCACCAGTGATGAGACAGGGAAAAGCACAGATACGCAGTATTTT
J: TRBJ1-2; length: 14; V: TRBV11-2; size: once; D: -; CDR3: CASSSEVAERGYTF; DNA: TGTGCCAGCAGTTCCGAGGTTGCCGAGAGAGGCTACACCTTC
J: TRBJ2-1; length: 17; V: TRBV10-2; size: -; D: TRBD2; CDR3: CASPKPGTSGKYNEQFF; DNA: TGCGCCAGCCCCAAGCCGGGAACTAGCGGGAAGTACAATGAGCAGTTCTTC
J: TRBJ2-7; length: 12; V: TRBV10-3; size: few; D: TRBD1; CDR3: CAIRTGADEQYF; DNA: TGTGCCATCAGGACAGGGGCGGATGAGCAGTACTTC
J: TRBJ2-5; length: 15; V: TRBV18; size: -; D: TRBD1; CDR3: CASSLDRGEMETQYF; DNA: TGTGCCAGCTCACTGGACAGGGGGGAAATGGAGACCCAGTACTTC
J: TRBJ1-2; length: 12; V: TRBV6-5; size: -; D: -; CDR3: CASRRREDGYTF; DNA: TGTGCCAGCCGGCGCAGGGAGGATGGCTACACCTTC
J: TRBJ1-6; length: 16; V: TRBV9; size: -; D: -; CDR3: CASSARLGIDNSPLHF; DNA: TGTGCCAGCAGCGCTCGACTCGGTATCGATAATTCACCCCTCCACTTT
J: TRBJ1-2; length: 16; V: TRBV7-9; size: -; D: -; CDR3: CASSQSGRLQRRGYTF; DNA: TGTGCCAGCAGCCAAAGCGGCCGACTACAACGGCGGGGCTACACCTTC
J: TRBJ1-1; length: 14; V: TRBV30; size: -; D: -; CDR3: CAWSVLEGGDEAFF; DNA: TGTGCCTGGAGTGTACTGGAGGGCGGGGATGAAGCTTTCTTT
J: TRBJ1-5; length: 15; V: TRBV19; size: -; D: TRBD1; CDR3: CASSDGQGAGQPQHF; DNA: TGTGCCAGTAGCGATGGACAGGGGGCTGGTCAGCCCCAGCATTTT
J: TRBJ1-1; length: 15; V: TRBV11-2; size: -; D: -; CDR3: CASSFPFAGVTEAFF; DNA: TGTGCCAGCAGCTTTCCATTTGCGGGGGTAACTGAAGCTTTCTTT
J: TRBJ2-2; length: 18; V: TRBV5-4; size: -; D: TRBD2; CDR3: CASSSPTRTSGYTGELFF; DNA: TGTGCCAGCAGCTCACCAACGAGGACTAGCGGCTACACCGGGGAGCTGTTTTTT
J: TRBJ1-2; length: 17; V: TRBV11-2; size: -; D: TRBD1; CDR3: CASSLERPGQGTYGYTF; DNA: TGTGCCAGCAGCTTAGAACGGCCCGGACAGGGGACCTATGGCTACACCTTC
J: TRBJ2-3; length: 14; V: TRBV7-9; size: -; D: -; CDR3: CASSLGGRTDTQYF; DNA: TGTGCCAGCAGCTTAGGAGGCCGCACAGATACGCAGTATTTT
J: TRBJ1-2; length: 15; V: TRBV5-4; size: -; D: -; CDR3: CASSLAGVAVNGYTF; DNA: TGTGCCAGCAGCTTGGCAGGGGTCGCGGTAAATGGCTACACCTTC
J: TRBJ2-1; length: 14; V: TRBV11-3; size: -; D: -; CDR3: CASSSPGIYNEQFF; DNA: TGTGCCAGCAGCTCCCCCGGGATTTACAATGAGCAGTTCTTC
J: TRBJ2-3; length: 14; V: TRBV7-9; size: -; D: TRBD2; CDR3: CASVQRGPTDTQYF; DNA: TGTGCCAGCGTGCAGCGGGGCCCCACAGATACGCAGTATTTT
J: TRBJ1-2; length: 14; V: TRBV11-2; size: -; D: -; CDR3: CASNLKRHGYGYTF; DNA: TGTGCCAGCAACTTGAAGAGACATGGCTATGGCTACACCTTC
J: TRBJ1-2; length: 14; V: TRBV7-2; size: -; D: -; CDR3: CASSLASANYGYTF; DNA: TGTGCCAGCAGCTTGGCCAGCGCTAACTATGGCTACACCTTC
J: TRBJ2-7; length: 13; V: TRBV27; size: -; D: TRBD1; CDR3: CASGGQPSYEQYF; DNA: TGTGCCAGTGGGGGACAGCCTTCCTACGAGCAGTACTTC
J: TRBJ2-7; length: 15; V: TRBV15; size: -; D: -; CDR3: CATSRDTWQSYEQYF; DNA: TGTGCCACCAGCAGAGATACCTGGCAGTCCTACGAGCAGTACTTC
J: TRBJ2-6; length: 19; V: TRBV5-8; size: -; D: TRBD2; CDR3: CASSSGWGLAGAGANVLTF; DNA: TGTGCCAGCAGCTCTGGTTGGGGACTAGCGGGGGCTGGGGCCAACGTCCTGACTTTC
J: TRBJ1-1; length: 15; V: TRBV5-6; size: -; D: -; CDR3: CASSPQPRDLTEAFF; DNA: TGTGCCAGCAGCCCCCAACCGCGGGATCTCACTGAAGCTTTCTTT
J: TRBJ1-1; length: 14; V: TRBV19; size: -; D: -; CDR3: CASSIQISNTEAFF; DNA: TGTGCCAGTAGTATACAGATTTCAAACACTGAAGCTTTCTTT
J: TRBJ2-7; length: 17; V: TRBV3-1/TRBV3-2; size: -; D: -; CDR3: CASSPFRTAFESHEQYF; DNA: TGTGCCAGCAGCCCGTTTCGGACAGCCTTTGAAAGCCACGAGCAGTACTTC
J: TRBJ1-1; length: 14; V: TRBV19; size: -; D: -; CDR3: CASSMKWAGTEAFF; DNA: TGTGCCAGTAGTATGAAGTGGGCCGGCACTGAAGCTTTCTTT
J: TRBJ1-1; length: 15; V: TRBV12-1; size: -; D: -; CDR3: CASSYLRVLNTEAFF; DNA: TGTGCCAGCAGCTACTTGCGAGTATTGAACACTGAAGCTTTCTTT
J: TRBJ2-7; length: 12; V: TRBV6-5; size: -; D: -; CDR3: CASRRSLDEQYF; DNA: TGTGCCAGCAGGCGATCACTGGACGAGCAGTACTTC
J: TRBJ2-7; length: 12; V: TRBV3-1/TRBV3-2; size: -; D: -; CDR3: CASSQASYEQYF; DNA: TGTGCCAGCAGCCAAGCTTCCTACGAGCAGTACTTC
J: TRBJ2-1; length: 17; V: TRBV18; size: -; D: TRBD2; CDR3: CASSGTSGGTGYNEQFF; DNA: TGTGCCAGCTCAGGAACTAGCGGGGGAACGGGTTACAATGAGCAGTTCTTC
J: TRBJ1-2; length: 13; V: TRBV9; size: -; D: -; CDR3: CASSPLGGPGYTF; DNA: TGTGCCAGCAGCCCCCTGGGGGGACCTGGCTACACCTTC
J: TRBJ1-2; length: 14; V: TRBV19; size: few; D: TRBD1; CDR3: CASSHGQGAYGYTF; DNA: TGTGCCAGTAGTCACGGACAGGGCGCCTATGGCTACACCTTC
J: TRBJ1-2; length: 11; V: TRBV30; size: -; D: -; CDR3: CAWSQFYGYTF; DNA: TGTGCCTGGAGTCAATTCTATGGCTACACCTTC
J: TRBJ2-7; length: 12; V: TRBV2; size: few; D: -; CDR3: CASNREESEQYF; DNA: TGTGCCAGCAACAGGGAAGAGTCCGAGCAGTACTTC
J: TRBJ2-7; length: 13; V: TRBV11-2; size: -; D: TRBD1; CDR3: CASGPGTAYEQYF; DNA: TGTGCCAGCGGACCCGGGACAGCCTACGAGCAGTACTTC
J: TRBJ2-3; length: 18; V: TRBV19; size: -; D: TRBD2; CDR3: CASSTTGTSGGYTDTQYF; DNA: TGTGCCAGTAGTACTACCGGGACTAGCGGGGGTTACACAGATACGCAGTATTTT
J: TRBJ2-1; length: 14; V: TRBV30; size: -; D: -; CDR3: CAWRKPGGNNEQFF; DNA: TGTGCCTGGAGAAAGCCTGGAGGGAACAATGAGCAGTTCTTC
J: TRBJ2-2; length: 13; V: TRBV14; size: -; D: -; CDR3: CASSPGLTGELFF; DNA: TGTGCCAGCAGCCCGGGACTCACCGGGGAGCTGTTTTTT
J: TRBJ1-1; length: 13; V: TRBV10-1; size: -; D: -; CDR3: CASSDGGNTEAFF; DNA: TGCGCCAGCAGTGATGGAGGGAACACTGAAGCTTTCTTT
J: TRBJ1-1; length: 15; V: TRBV7-3; size: -; D: -; CDR3: CASSLQGQGNTEAFF; DNA: TGTGCCAGCAGCTTACAGGGGCAGGGGAACACTGAAGCTTTCTTT
J: TRBJ1-3; length: 15; V: TRBV27; size: -; D: TRBD1; CDR3: CASSKGTGGRNTIYF; DNA: TGTGCCAGCAGTAAGGGGACAGGGGGAAGAAACACCATATATTTT